Listed below are T cell receptor beta chains from one sample, sequenced in a study of cytomegalovirus exposure and HLA in healthy donors. Here immunoSEQ multiplex PCR was the method, and the copy in TCRdb shows in-frame clones only, minus some. This sample has fewer than 120,000 clones, with over 65% found just once. Source material: PBMCs. These receptors all come from a man aged 30 to 39 in good health and CMV-seropositive. Each CDR3 is given with its conserved first and last residue.

V gene,CDR3 protein
TRBV5-6,CASSWLDRPREEAFF
TRBV19,CASSTVGGTGELFF
TRBV7-2,CASSLWGPKGSYEQYF
TRBV29-1,CSVDSRGRNTEAFF
TRBV2,CASSVWRGTSTDTQYF
TRBV11-1,CASSHRGRGLGYSNQPQHF
TRBV5-4,CASSLEAGPKIGANVLTF
TRBV18,CASSQQGENYGYTF
TRBV6-6,CASREGLAGWGELFF
TRBV11-2,CASSLAGAGGAEHEKLFF
TRBV4-1,CASSPIGGAGNTIYF
TRBV7-9,CASRMGEGTYGYTF
TRBV27,CASSYTGGAGYTF
TRBV7-2,CASSFRDRSLSYNSPLHF
TRBV19,CASSIVQAGKLFF
TRBV9,CASSVLAGGSTDTQYF
TRBV7-9,CASRGDRVNNSPLHF
TRBV27,CASSPRGSPGDTQYF
TRBV5-6,CASSLGFGTATYEQYF
TRBV7-9,CASSLAPLGSQIQETQYF
TRBV5-1,CASSLGGGEREAIYF
TRBV20-1,CSARGGTEAFF
TRBV4-3,CASSQINGEQFF
TRBV5-1,CASSLLAGGAQETQYF
TRBV7-8,CASSLVRGRDEQYF
TRBV4-2,CASSQAWTSPQETQYF
TRBV11-2,CASSLDGETQYF
TRBV7-2,CASSTRQGSNQPQHF
TRBV9,CASSVSVEQFF
TRBV5-8,CASSFRQGYEQFF
TRBV18,CASSGDRPYEQYF
TRBV11-3,CASSLGPSYEQYF
TRBV7-2,CASSLSLSASEAFF
TRBV28,CASRPSGGNTDTQYF
TRBV29-1,CSVLDSLNTGELFF
TRBV2,CARTKFNRESSYEQYF
TRBV7-9,CASSPLAGGRARGVQFF
TRBV4-1,CASSQPRQGTNSPLHF
TRBV18,CASSPPGGAPTYNEQFF
TRBV29-1,CSVAGYTARTDTQYF
TRBV27,CASSLSGAGGPTYEQYF
TRBV28,CASSWTKTQYF
TRBV18,CASSPRGARGNEQFF
TRBV7-8,CASSLGGGQGLYEQYF
TRBV18,CASSPPSGANVLTF
TRBV6-4,CASSGTSGGANEQFF
TRBV9,CASSVGGSGTGWQYF